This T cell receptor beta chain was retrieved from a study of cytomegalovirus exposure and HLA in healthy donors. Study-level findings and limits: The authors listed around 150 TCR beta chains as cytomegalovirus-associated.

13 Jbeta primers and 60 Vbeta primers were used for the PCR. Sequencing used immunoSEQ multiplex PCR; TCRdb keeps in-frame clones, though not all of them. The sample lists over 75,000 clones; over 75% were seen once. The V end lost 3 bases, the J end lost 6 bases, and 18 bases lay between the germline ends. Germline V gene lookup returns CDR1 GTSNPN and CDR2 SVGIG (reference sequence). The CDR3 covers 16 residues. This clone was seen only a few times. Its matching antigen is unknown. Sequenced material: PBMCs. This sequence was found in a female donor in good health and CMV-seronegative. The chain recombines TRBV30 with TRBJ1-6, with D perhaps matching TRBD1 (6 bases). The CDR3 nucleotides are TGTGCCTGGAGGGACCTTAAGACAGGCCTTAATTCACCCCTCCACTTT. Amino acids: CAWRDLKTGLNSPLHF.